Each of the 16 T cell receptor beta chains below was sequenced from the same sample in a study of T-cell reconstitution after alpha-beta-depleted transplantation in children. Unique molecular identifiers were used in preparing the TCRbeta library. TCRdb independently ran MiXCR on the PCR reads; one entry per CDR3 protein. The sample comprises 200,000 to 300,000 distinct CDR3 sequences, around 12% of which are singletons, and roughly 2.8% rests with the top ten. The sequences come from PBMCs from the stem cell graft donor, collected from the stem cell graft. The receptors stem from a human donor who donated a stem cell graft to a child with acute lymphoblastic leukemia.

The chain links TRBV5-1 to TRBJ1-2, with D perhaps matching TRBD1 (5 bases). The CDR3 spans 14 residues. The ends were cut back, 0 bases at V and 8 bases at J, with 14 bases in the middle. The germline V gene encodes CDR1 SGHRS and CDR2 YFSETQ. DNA of the CDR3: TGCGCCAGCAGCTTGGACGGGGGATCAGGCGGCTACACCTTC. Translating gives CASSLDGGSGGYTF.

This clonotype was seen ten or more times. The DNA for the CDR3 is TGTGCCAGCAGTTTAACGATTGGGTCCCCTCTGGGAGATACGCAGTATTTT. This sequence encodes CASSLTIGSPLGDTQYF. J is TRBJ2-3 and V is TRBV27; D gene unclear. From germline, CDR1 is MNHEY and CDR2 SMNVEV (reference sequence). CDR3 length equals 17 residues. Between the trimmed V and J ends, which lost 2 bases and 5 bases, there was a span of 20 bases.

As to this clonotype: With a much larger clone just one base away, this may be a read error. The chain employs TRBV27 and TRBJ2-7, with 9 nucleotides matching TRBD1. Germline V gene sequence: CDR1 MNHEY, CDR2 SMNVEV (reference sequence). The CDR3 is made up of 15 amino acids. CDR3 loop: CATTVKGQGTSEQHF. The CDR3 DNA follows: TGTGCCACCACCGTCAAGGGACAGGGTACCAGCGAGCAGCACTTC.

With regard to this clonotype: A read error is possible here, since a much larger clone lies one base away. The chain links TRBV29-1 to TRBJ1-1; unclear D gene. V was clipped by 4 bases and J by 6 bases, with 12 bases between them. Germline lookup yields CDR1 SQVTM and CDR2 ANQGSEA. The CDR3 spans 12 residues. This chain's CDR3 is CSVAGRGPEAFF. CDR3 sequence (DNA): TGCAGCGTTGCGGGCCGCGGCCCTGAAGCTTTCTTT. The entire variable domain, with the rest obtained from reference TRBV29-1 and TRBJ1-1, is as follows: SAVISQKPSRDICQRGTSLTIQCQVDSQVTMMFWYRQQPGQSLTLIATANQGSEATYESGFVIDKFPISRPNLTFSTLTVSNMSPEDSSIYLCSVAGRGPEAFFGQGTRLTVV.

At least ten counts were recorded for this clonotype. This chain joins TRBV12-3 or TRBV12-4 and TRBJ1-1, with unresolved D. V was pared by 7 bases and J by 3 bases, with 12 bases between. This CDR3 is 13 amino acids long. The DNA for the CDR3 is TGTGCCAGCATTTGGTCGGGTGACACTGAAGCTTTCTTT. This encodes CASIWSGDTEAFF.

In this sample, this clonotype turned up many times. The genes are TRBV12-3 or TRBV12-4 and TRBJ1-5; D gene ambiguous. Trimming stripped 3 bases from V and 4 bases from J, with 7 bases between. The CDR3 spans 13 residues. CDR3 sequence reads: CASSFAGNQPQHF. The CDR3 nucleotides read TGTGCCAGCAGTTTTGCAGGTAATCAGCCCCAGCATTTT.

This clonotype was seen ten or more times. The V and J genes are TRBV18 and TRBJ1-5; 8 bases are a match to TRBD1. Losses at the gene ends were 4 bases for V and 3 bases for J; bases not matched to a gene: 8. Per germline, CDR1 KGHSH and CDR2 LQKENI. This CDR3 spans 16 amino acids. The chain's CDR3 is CASSRAGTGNNQPQHF. The CDR3, as DNA: TGTGCCAGCTCACGAGCCGGGACAGGAAACAATCAGCCCCAGCATTTT. The entire variable domain, with the rest obtained from reference TRBV18 and TRBJ1-5, is as follows: NAGVMQNPRHLVRRRGQEARLRCSPMKGHSHVYWYRQLPEEGLKFMVYLQKENIIDESGMPKERFSAEFPKEGPSILRIQQVVRGDSAAYFCASSRAGTGNNQPQHFGDGTRLSIL.

The table lists this clonotype with many counts. The rearrangement joins TRBV20-1 to TRBJ2-1; D is perhaps TRBD1 (6 bases). The CDR3 is 15 amino acids. Germline CDR1 is DFQATT and CDR2 is SNEGSKA (reference sequence). The V and J ends lost 0 bases and 5 bases respectively, with 14 bases between them. The DNA for the CDR3 is TGCAGTGCTAGAGATTTCAGGGGCTTCCACAATGAGCAGTTCTTC. Its protein product is CSARDFRGFHNEQFF.

The gene calls are TRBV28 and TRBJ2-7; TRBD1 aligns across 7 bases. The germline V gene encodes CDR1 MDHEN and CDR2 SYDVKM. The CDR3 is made up of 16 amino acids. With V trimmed by 5 bases and J by 6 bases, 16 bases remained unmatched. CDR3 sequence (DNA): TGTGCCAGCAGTCCTCGGACAGGCCCAGAGAGGCTCGAGCAGTACTTC. Its protein product is CASSPRTGPERLEQYF. Full variable domain (remainder filled in from reference TRBV28 and TRBJ2-7): DVKVTQSSRYLVKRTGEKVFLECVQDMDHENMFWYRQDPGLGLRLIYFSYDVKMKEKGDIPEGYSVSREKKERFSLILESASTNQTSMYLCASSPRTGPERLEQYFGPGTRLTVT.

Ten or more counts support this clonotype. The CDR3 loop is CASTSSYEQYF. The DNA of the CDR3 is TGTGCCAGCACTAGCAGCTACGAGCAGTACTTC. The chain employs TRBV6-6 and TRBJ2-7, with a weak D call TRBD2 (5 bases). This CDR3 is built from 11 residues. Trimming stripped 7 bases from V and 3 bases from J, with 7 bases between. From germline, CDR1 is MNHNY and CDR2 SVGAGI (reference sequence).

In this sample, this clonotype turned up many times. The chain is built from TRBV6-2 or TRBV6-3 and TRBJ1-2; D remains ambiguous. V lost 2 bases and J lost 0, with 10 bases in between. The CDR3 is made up of 15 amino acids. Germline CDR1 MNHEY, CDR2 SVGEGT. The CDR3 DNA reads TGTGCCAGCAGTTACGTGGGATCCTCTAACTATGGCTACACCTTC. As protein: CASSYVGSSNYGYTF.

This clonotype appeared many times. The chain uses TRBV11-3 and TRBJ2-1; D is ambiguous. The V gene lost 5 bases and the J gene lost 1 base, with 9 bases spanning the gap. The CDR3 contains 14 residues. Germline assignment: CDR1 SGHNT and CDR2 YENEEA. The CDR3 spells CASSDQGSYNEQFF. CDR3 sequence (DNA): TGTGCCAGCAGCGACCAAGGGTCCTACAATGAGCAGTTCTTC.

This clonotype was counted at least ten times. The chain combines TRBV28 with TRBJ2-7; D perhaps matches TRBD1 (5 bases). From germline, CDR1 is MDHEN and CDR2 SYDVKM. With 6 bases removed from V and 3 bases from J, the gap between germline ends came to 12 bases. CDR3 length: 13 amino acids. Here the CDR3 DNA reads TGTGCCAGCAGGTTAGGGGCACTCTACGAGCAGTACTTC. Its protein product is CASRLGALYEQYF.

This clonotype was seen many times. DNA of the CDR3: TGTGCCAGCAGCCCATACCCGACAGGGCGGGAGCAGTACTTC. Its translation is CASSPYPTGREQYF. The V gene is TRBV7-9, the J gene TRBJ2-7, with 7 bases lining up with TRBD1. There are 14 residues in the CDR3. The junction had 11 bases not matched to a gene; V was cut back by 5 bases and J by 7 bases. Germline V gives CDR1 SEHNR, CDR2 FQNEAQ (reference sequence).

This clonotype has ten or more counts. The CDR3 loop is CSARFSGGAETQYF. CDR3 nucleotides: TGCAGTGCTAGGTTTTCGGGGGGCGCGGAGACCCAGTACTTC. This chain connects TRBV20-1 to TRBJ2-5, with D possibly being TRBD2 (7 bases). Germline V gives CDR1 DFQATT, CDR2 SNEGSKA (reference sequence). This CDR3 comprises 14 residues. V was trimmed by 3 bases and J by 5 bases, leaving 16 bases between them.

This clonotype occurred many times. The chain recombines TRBV18 with TRBJ1-5; D ambiguous. Trimming took off 5 bases at V and 6 bases at J, with 14 bases between the two ends. The CDR3 has 14 residues. Germline assignment: CDR1 KGHSH and CDR2 LQKENI. The CDR3 loop reads CASSFAGLGQPQHF. The CDR3, as DNA: TGTGCCAGCTCATTCGCCGGGTTAGGTCAGCCCCAGCATTTT.